The T cell receptor (beta chain) under discussion was sequenced for a study of cytomegalovirus exposure and HLA in healthy donors. Study-wide context: In an early release, HLA-typed donors contributed tens of millions of unique TCR sequences. Overall study findings and caveats: Indistinguishable V segments such as TRBV6-2 and TRBV6-3 were excluded.

V lost 2 bases and J 2 bases, leaving 15 bases between the germline ends. The CDR3 contains 16 residues. Germline lookup yields CDR1 MGHDK and CDR2 SYGVNS. Turning to this clone: Antigen unknown.

Amplification used 60 Vbeta primers and 13 Jbeta primers. The data were produced by immunoSEQ multiplex PCR, yet TCRdb's version contains in-frame clones alone and is incomplete. This sample carries around 300,000 clones, around 90% of them seen once, and the ten largest clones take less than 2.5%. The rearrangement joins TRBV25-1 to TRBJ1-1, with D possibly TRBD1 on 5 matching bases. The sequencing sample was made of PBMCs. This clonotype originated in a woman aged 18 to 35 in good health and CMV-seronegative. CDR3 DNA: TGTGCCAGCAGTGAAGCCCGGGGCGGGGGAAACACTGAAGCTTTCTTT. This codes for CASSEARGGGNTEAFF.